This TCR beta chain was recovered during a study of T cell clonality in common variable immunodeficiency. Sequencing input was equivalent genomic DNA from CVID and controls. TCRdb keeps only in-frame clones here, not all; method: immunoSEQ multiplex PCR. This sample comprises 40,000 to 60,000 clones, none seen once only. This clone came up many times. Its antigen is not known. The read finishes 3 residues shy of the CDR3 end, and the germline J gene is used to complete it. Germline lookup yields CDR1 LNHDA and CDR2 SQIVND (reference sequence). CDR3 length equals 15 residues. Study-wide points: CVID subjects showed higher TCRbeta clonality than healthy controls. Compared with controls, CVID subjects had fewer shared TCRbeta clones. Fewer deletions and N-nucleotide insertions were reportedly seen in common variable immunodeficiency TCR beta sequences.

The V call is TRBV19, the J call TRBJ1-2; D is possibly TRBD1 (5 bases). This sequence originates from a person aged 18 to 75 in good health. Sequencing was done on a sample of peripheral blood mononuclear cells. The part of the CDR3 DNA that was read is TGTGCCAGTAGCGGATTAACCTCAGGGACTCAGGGC. Translation gives CASSGLTSGTQG. The complete CDR3 reads CASSGLTSGTQGYTF.